A single sample is the source of the 22 T cell receptor beta chains below, sequenced in a study of OX40 agonist ivuxolimab in advanced cancers. Data came from immunoSEQ multiplex PCR; TCRdb stores just in-frame clones and leaves some out. The table includes about 82,000 clones, around 90% detected once. The sequenced sample was CD4+ or CD8+ T cells sorted from blood, obtained in a trial of the OX40 agonist ivuxolimab. Every receptor here comes from an adult with an advanced solid tumor such as melanoma, head and neck, liver or kidney cancer.

In the case of this clone: This sample also contains other DNA sequences that code for the same CDR3. This chain joins TRBV18 and TRBJ2-1; D perhaps matches TRBD2 (5 bases). Germline values: CDR1 KGHSH, CDR2 LQKENI. The CDR3 has 12 residues. The ends were cut back, 3 bases at V and 8 bases at J, with 8 bases in the middle. The CDR3 DNA sequence: TGTGCCAGCTCACCCCGGGGTGATGAGCAGTTCTTC. Translated: CASSPRGDEQFF.

The genes are TRBV11-2 and TRBJ2-5, with 7 bases identical to TRBD2. The germline V gene has CDR1 SGHAT and CDR2 FQNNGV. V dropped 4 bases and J dropped 2; count of bases not matched to a gene: 7. This CDR3 region has 15 residues. The DNA for the CDR3 is TGTGCCAGCAGCTGGGAGGGAGGAGGTCAAGAGACCCAGTACTTC. This sequence encodes CASSWEGGGQETQYF.

The V call is TRBV9, the J call TRBJ2-5; the D gene is possibly TRBD1 (5 bases). The CDR3 totals 17 residues. Between the trimmed V and J ends, which lost 2 bases and 2 bases, there was a span of 19 bases. CDR1 is SGDLS and CDR2 is YYNGEE in the germline V gene. CDR3 bases: TGTGCCAGCAGCGTTGGGGAAGGAGTAGGGGTACAAGAGACCCAGTACTTC. The encoded protein is CASSVGEGVGVQETQYF.

The rearrangement uses TRBV7-2 and TRBJ1-5, with a weak D call TRBD1 (6 bases). This CDR3 spans 13 amino acids. Germline CDR1 and CDR2: SGHTA and FQGNSA. Trimming stripped 5 bases from V and 8 bases from J, with 13 bases between. For the CDR3, the DNA is TGTGCCAGCAGCGCACAGGGTCTCGAGCCCCAGCATTTT. Amino acids: CASSAQGLEPQHF.

This clone was observed a handful of times. The chain carries TRBV15 and TRBJ2-7; D may be TRBD1 (6 bases). In germline, CDR1 is LNHNV, CDR2 YYDKDF (reference sequence). The CDR3 extends over 14 amino acids. V lost 1 base and J lost 5, with 12 bases in between. The CDR3 DNA is TGTGCCACCAGCAGAGGGGGGCCTTCCGACGAGCAGTACTTC. It yields the protein CATSRGGPSDEQYF.

The J gene is TRBJ2-7, the V gene TRBV20-1, with D possibly being TRBD1 (5 bases). The CDR3 contains 11 residues. Trimming stripped 4 bases from V and 7 bases from J, with 11 bases between. Germline V CDR1 and CDR2: DFQATT, SNEGSKA (reference sequence). CDR3 in DNA: TGCAGTGCTACAGGGCTACAAGAGCAGTACTTC. It translates to CSATGLQEQYF.

The V and J genes are TRBV7-3 and TRBJ1-5; possible D gene TRBD1, 5 bases. Per the germline V gene, CDR1 is SGHTA and CDR2 is FQGTGA. The V end was cut by 5 bases, the J end by 7 bases, with 12 bases between. This CDR3 has 13 amino acids. CDR3: CASSTFRAQPQHF. The CDR3 coding sequence is TGTGCCAGCAGCACGTTCAGGGCCCAGCCCCAGCATTTT.

The CDR3 DNA reads as TGTGCCAGCAAAGCGGGAGGACCCATCTACGAGCAGTACTTC. It translates to CASKAGGPIYEQYF. The chain has TRBV7-2 and TRBJ2-7; 9 bases are shared with TRBD2. This CDR3 spans 14 amino acids. Looked up from germline, CDR1 is SGHTA and CDR2 is FQGNSA. J was trimmed by 3 bases and V by 7 bases; bases with no gene match: 7.

V gene TRBV11-2 combines with J gene TRBJ1-4, with TRBD1 matching 8 bases. Trimming cost V 0 bases and J 4 bases; bases outside gene matches: 4. The CDR3 loop spans 16 amino acids. The V gene's germline CDR1 is SGHAT and CDR2 FQNNGV. The CDR3 DNA follows: TGTGCCAGCAGCTTAGAGGGGACAGGAAGTAATGAAAAACTGTTTTTT. This codes for CASSLEGTGSNEKLFF.

This clone appeared a single time. The chain recombines TRBV19 with TRBJ1-6; the D is unclear. Germline loops: CDR1 LNHDA, CDR2 SQIVND (reference sequence). Trimming removed 3 bases from V and 0 bases from J, with 9 bases in between. The CDR3 covers 16 residues. The CDR3 is CASSIVSSSYNSPLHF. CDR3 sequence (DNA): TGTGCCAGTAGTATCGTCAGCAGCTCCTATAATTCACCCCTCCACTTT.

J is TRBJ2-7 and V is TRBV28, with a possible D match to TRBD2 (5 bases). Germline V gives CDR1 MDHEN, CDR2 SYDVKM. The CDR3 spans 12 residues. Trimming stripped 6 bases from V and 7 bases from J, with 13 bases between. CDR3 bases: TGTGCCAGCAGATACCTATCGGGGGAGCAGTACTTC. Its translation is CASRYLSGEQYF.

The CDR3 nucleotides are TGTGCCAGCAAATGGGGGGGTCGGAACACTGAAGCTTTCTTT. Its translation: CASKWGGRNTEAFF. The chain has TRBV6-5 and TRBJ1-1; a weak D match, TRBD1 (5 bases). Germline-derived CDR1 and CDR2 are MNHEY and SVGAGI. Deletions cut 7 bases from V and 1 base from J, with 13 bases between. This CDR3 comprises 14 residues.

The chain employs TRBV7-2 and TRBJ2-4; 7 positions match TRBD2. Germline CDR1 SGHTA, CDR2 FQGNSA. The CDR3 extends over 14 amino acids. Trimming at V came to 1 base and at J to 7 bases, leaving 4 bases not matched to a gene. The CDR3, as DNA: TGTGCCAGCAGCTTAGTGGGAGGGTTCAACATTCAGTACTTC. It encodes CASSLVGGFNIQYF.

The V gene is TRBV15, the J gene TRBJ1-4; perhaps TRBD1 as D (6 bases). The CDR3 runs 15 residues. Germline V gives CDR1 LNHNV, CDR2 YYDKDF (reference sequence). V gave up 5 bases and J gave up 3 bases, with 13 bases separating them. The CDR3 coding sequence is TGTGCCACCAGCTTTCGACAGGACCCTAATGAAAAACTGTTTTTT. It codes for CATSFRQDPNEKLFF.

This chain connects TRBV14 to TRBJ2-4; 7 bases agree with TRBD1. CDR3 size: 19 residues. Germline V gene sequence: CDR1 SGHDN, CDR2 FVKESK. The V and J ends lost 3 bases and 1 base, in that order; junction bases with no gene match: 15. The CDR3 DNA reads as TGTGCCAGCAGCCATGTGGACCAGGGGGAAATCAGGGCCAAAAACATTCAGTACTTC. This translates into CASSHVDQGEIRAKNIQYF.

J is TRBJ2-7 and V is TRBV2; 9 nucleotides agree with TRBD1. The CDR3 contains 17 residues. Trimming removed 8 bases from V and 3 bases from J; junction bases left unmatched: 17. CDR1 and CDR2 from the germline V gene are SNHLY and FYNNEI. This chain's CDR3 is CASLTGQGVTGLYEQYF. DNA for the CDR3: TGTGCCAGCTTAACGGGACAGGGAGTTACCGGTCTCTACGAGCAGTACTTC.

With regard to this clone: No DNA is shown, since the ends of the CDR3 on it are uncertain; the CDR3 is the one TCRdb lists. The chain has TRBV5-1 and TRBJ2-3; the table calls TRBD2, which could not be checked here. Germline V gives CDR1 SGHRS, CDR2 YFSETQ. The CDR3 sequence runs 14 residues, both termini included. Here the CDR3 reads CASSSSVFPDTQYF.

With respect to this clone: Other nucleotide sequences in the sample specify the same CDR3. CDR3 amino acids: CSARGPLEQYF. CDR3 sequence (DNA): TGCAGTGCTAGAGGCCCCCTTGAGCAGTACTTC. The chain employs TRBV20-1 and TRBJ2-7; no definite D call. Germline CDR1 DFQATT, CDR2 SNEGSKA (reference sequence). CDR3 length: 11 residues. Trimming took 1 base from V and 7 from J, leaving 8 bases between them.

The sample holds one count of this clone. The V call is TRBV2, the J call TRBJ2-7; 8 nucleotides match TRBD2. The CDR3 runs 15 residues. V gave up 2 bases and J gave up 3 bases; unmatched junction bases: 6. Germline lookup yields CDR1 SNHLY and CDR2 FYNNEI. CDR3 residues: CASSEREGKNYEQYF. The CDR3 DNA reads as TGTGCCAGCAGTGAACGGGAGGGGAAAAACTACGAGCAGTACTTC.

V gene TRBV30 combines with J gene TRBJ2-2, with 7 bases aligning to TRBD1. Germline V gene data show CDR1 as GTSNPN and CDR2 as SVGIG (reference sequence). The CDR3 contains 16 residues. V lost 0 bases and J lost 0; bases outside the gene matches: 4. The CDR3: CAWSVGGTANTGELFF. The CDR3 DNA is TGTGCCTGGAGTGTAGGTGGGACAGCGAACACCGGGGAGCTGTTTTTT.

The DNA of the CDR3 is TGTGCCACCCTGACAGGGGACCAAGAGACCCAGTACTTC. Residues: CATLTGDQETQYF. The chain uses TRBV28 and TRBJ2-5; TRBD1 matches 8 bases. Germline V lookup: CDR1 MDHEN, CDR2 SYDVKM. V trimming: 10 bases; J trimming: 0 bases; junction bases outside the gene matches: 4. The CDR3 spans 13 residues.

The chain links TRBV12-5 to TRBJ1-1, with D possibly TRBD1 on 5 matching bases. This CDR3 is 15 amino acids long. Germline CDR1 and CDR2: LGHNT and FRNRAP. Trimming removed 0 bases at V and 4 bases at J, with 12 bases between. DNA for the CDR3: TGTGCTAGTGGTTTGGTAGAGGCAGGGATCACTGAAGCTTTCTTT. Its protein product is CASGLVEAGITEAFF. The whole variable domain, remainder taken from reference TRBV12-5 and TRBJ1-1, is DARVTQTPRHKVTEMGQEVTMRCQPILGHNTVFWYRQTMMQGLELLAYFRNRAPLDDSGMPKDRFSAEMPDATLATLKIQPSEPRDSAVYFCASGLVEAGITEAFFGQGTRLTVV.